The clone carrying this TCR beta chain occurred a few times. Its antigen is unidentified. This record comes from a study of T-cell reconstitution after alpha-beta-depleted transplantation in children. Whole-study findings and limits: As was reported, about two months after transplant, alpha-beta T cells came from several hundred expanded graft clones.

For TCRbeta, the library was prepared with unique molecular identifiers. MiXCR, run by TCRdb on the PCR reads, gives a single entry per CDR3 protein. The repertoire holds roughly 670,000 distinct CDR3 sequences, with over 10% as singletons. The source material was PBMCs, sampled before TCRalphabeta/CD19-depleted stem cell transplant. The sequence was collected from a girl under 10 years old with congenital amegakaryocytic thrombocytopenia, due to receive a stem cell transplant.

The CDR3 reads CATRQGDGYTF. The CDR3 region has the DNA TGTGCCACGCGACAGGGCGATGGCTACACCTTC. V gene TRBV6-2 or TRBV6-3 combines with J gene TRBJ1-2, with 7 bases fitting TRBD1. J was trimmed by 6 bases and V by 10 bases; bases with no gene match: 5. There are 11 residues in the CDR3. CDR1 is MNHEY, CDR2 SVGEGT, per germline.